This TCR beta chain was found in a study of blood T cell repertoires in COVID-19. Assay: immunoSEQ multiplex PCR; the TCRdb copy retains only in-frame clones and omits some. The table lists 150,000 or so clones, about nine tenths of them singletons. V gave up 2 bases and J gave up 7 bases, with 9 bases separating them. The CDR3 runs 13 residues. The germline V gene has CDR1 SGHTA and CDR2 FQGTGA. The rearrangement links TRBV7-3 to TRBJ1-5; D is ambiguous. This sequence originates from a woman in her 40s who had been exposed to COVID-19. Material: PBMCs or T cells enriched from blood (not recorded which). The CDR3 DNA reads as TGTGCCAGCAGCTTAGGTGCGGGACAGCCCCAGCATTTT. It encodes CASSLGAGQPQHF.